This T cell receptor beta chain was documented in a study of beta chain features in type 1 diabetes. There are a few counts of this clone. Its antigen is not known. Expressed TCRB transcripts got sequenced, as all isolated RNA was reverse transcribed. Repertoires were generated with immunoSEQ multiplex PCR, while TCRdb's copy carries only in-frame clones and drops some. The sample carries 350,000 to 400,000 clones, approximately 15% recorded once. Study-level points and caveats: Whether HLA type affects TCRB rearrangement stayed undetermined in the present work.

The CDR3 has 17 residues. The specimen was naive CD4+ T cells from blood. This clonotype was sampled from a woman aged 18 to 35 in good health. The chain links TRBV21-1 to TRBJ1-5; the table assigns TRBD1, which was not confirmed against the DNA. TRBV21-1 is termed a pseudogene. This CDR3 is CASSKESVYRGNQPQHF. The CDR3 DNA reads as TGTGCCAGCAGCAAAGAATCAGTATACAGGGGGAATCAGCCCCAGCATTTT.